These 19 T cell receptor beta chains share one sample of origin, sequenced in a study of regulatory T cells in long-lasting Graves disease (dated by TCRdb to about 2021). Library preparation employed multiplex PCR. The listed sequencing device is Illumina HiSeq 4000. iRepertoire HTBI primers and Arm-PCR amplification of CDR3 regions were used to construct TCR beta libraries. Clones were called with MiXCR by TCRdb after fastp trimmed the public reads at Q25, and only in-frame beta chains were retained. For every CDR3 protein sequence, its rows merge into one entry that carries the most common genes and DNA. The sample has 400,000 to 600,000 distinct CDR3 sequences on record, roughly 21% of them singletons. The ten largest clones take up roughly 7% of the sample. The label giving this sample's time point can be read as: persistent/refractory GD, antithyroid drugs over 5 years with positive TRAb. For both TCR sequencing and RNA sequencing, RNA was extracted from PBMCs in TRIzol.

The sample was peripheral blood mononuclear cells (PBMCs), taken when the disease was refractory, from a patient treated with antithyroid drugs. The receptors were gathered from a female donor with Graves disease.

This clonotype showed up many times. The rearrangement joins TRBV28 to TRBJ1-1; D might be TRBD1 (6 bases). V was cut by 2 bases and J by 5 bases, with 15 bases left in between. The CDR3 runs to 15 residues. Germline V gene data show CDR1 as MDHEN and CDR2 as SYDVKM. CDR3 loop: CASSLGGGGWTEAFF. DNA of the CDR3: TGTGCCAGCAGTTTAGGGGGAGGGGGGTGGACTGAAGCTTTCTTT.

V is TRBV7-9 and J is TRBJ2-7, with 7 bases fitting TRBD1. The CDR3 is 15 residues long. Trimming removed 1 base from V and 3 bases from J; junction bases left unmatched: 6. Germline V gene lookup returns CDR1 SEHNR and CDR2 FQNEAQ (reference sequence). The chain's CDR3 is CASSLGQGFVYEQYF. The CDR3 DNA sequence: TGTGCCAGCAGCTTAGGACAGGGCTTCGTCTACGAGCAGTACTTC.

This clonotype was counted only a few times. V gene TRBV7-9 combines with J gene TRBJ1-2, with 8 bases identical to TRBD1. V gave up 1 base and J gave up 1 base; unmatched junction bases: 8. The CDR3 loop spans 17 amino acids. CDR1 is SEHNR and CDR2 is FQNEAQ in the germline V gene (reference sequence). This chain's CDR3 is CASSLVVTGESNYGYTF. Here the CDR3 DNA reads TGTGCCAGCAGCTTAGTAGTGACAGGGGAGAGTAACTATGGCTACACCTTC.

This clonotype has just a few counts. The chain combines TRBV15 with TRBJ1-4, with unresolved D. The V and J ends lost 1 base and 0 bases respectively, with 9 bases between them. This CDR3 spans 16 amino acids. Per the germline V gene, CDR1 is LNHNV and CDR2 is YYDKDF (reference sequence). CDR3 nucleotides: TGTGCCACCAGCAGAGTGGCCGGATCAACTAATGAAAAACTGTTTTTT. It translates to CATSRVAGSTNEKLFF.

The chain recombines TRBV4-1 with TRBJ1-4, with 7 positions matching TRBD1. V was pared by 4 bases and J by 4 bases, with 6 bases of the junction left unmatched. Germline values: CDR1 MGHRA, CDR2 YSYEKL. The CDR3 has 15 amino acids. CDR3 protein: CASSPGTVGNEKLFF. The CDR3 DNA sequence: TGCGCCAGCAGCCCCGGGACAGTCGGTAATGAAAAACTGTTTTTT.

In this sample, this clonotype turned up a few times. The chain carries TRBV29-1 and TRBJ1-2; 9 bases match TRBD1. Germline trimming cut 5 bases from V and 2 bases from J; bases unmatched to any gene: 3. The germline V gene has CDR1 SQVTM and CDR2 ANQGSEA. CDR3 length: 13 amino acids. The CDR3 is CSVNDRGNYGYTF. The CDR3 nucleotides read TGCAGCGTTAACGACAGGGGGAACTATGGCTACACCTTC. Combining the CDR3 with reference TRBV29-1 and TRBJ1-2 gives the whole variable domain SAVISQKPSRDICQRGTSLTIQCQVDSQVTMMFWYRQQPGQSLTLIATANQGSEATYESGFVIDKFPISRPNLTFSTLTVSNMSPEDSSIYLCSVNDRGNYGYTFGSGTRLTVV.

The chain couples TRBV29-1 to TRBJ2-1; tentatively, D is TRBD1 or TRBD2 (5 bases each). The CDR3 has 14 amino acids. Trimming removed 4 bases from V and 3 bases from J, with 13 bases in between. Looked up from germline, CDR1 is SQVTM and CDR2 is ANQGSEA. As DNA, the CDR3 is TGCAGCGTTGCCGCCGGGACCCTCTACAATGAGCAGTTCTTC. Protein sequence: CSVAAGTLYNEQFF.

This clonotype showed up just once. The CDR3 protein is CSARASSENTGELFF. In nucleotides, the CDR3 is TGCAGTGCTAGAGCAAGTTCCGAGAACACCGGGGAGCTGTTTTTT. The chain joins TRBV20-1 to TRBJ2-2; the D is unclear. Per the germline V gene, CDR1 is DFQATT and CDR2 is SNEGSKA (reference sequence). V was pared by 1 base and J by 1 base, with 10 bases between. The CDR3 is 15 residues long.

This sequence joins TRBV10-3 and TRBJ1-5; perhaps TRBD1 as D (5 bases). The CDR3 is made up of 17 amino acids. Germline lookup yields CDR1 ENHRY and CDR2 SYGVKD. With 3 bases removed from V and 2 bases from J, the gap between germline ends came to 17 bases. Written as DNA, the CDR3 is TGTGCCATCAGTGATTTGGACACCCACCAAGGCAATCAGCCCCAGCATTTT. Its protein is CAISDLDTHQGNQPQHF.

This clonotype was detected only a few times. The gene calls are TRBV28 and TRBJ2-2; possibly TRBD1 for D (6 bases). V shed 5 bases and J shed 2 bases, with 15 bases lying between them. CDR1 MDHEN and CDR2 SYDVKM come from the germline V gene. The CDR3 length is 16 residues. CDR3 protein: CASSPLGHPNTGELFF. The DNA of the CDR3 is TGTGCCAGCAGTCCCTTGGGACATCCTAACACCGGGGAGCTGTTTTTT. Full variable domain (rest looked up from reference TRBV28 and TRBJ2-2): DVKVTQSSRYLVKRTGEKVFLECVQDMDHENMFWYRQDPGLGLRLIYFSYDVKMKEKGDIPEGYSVSREKKERFSLILESASTNQTSMYLCASSPLGHPNTGELFFGEGSRLTVL.

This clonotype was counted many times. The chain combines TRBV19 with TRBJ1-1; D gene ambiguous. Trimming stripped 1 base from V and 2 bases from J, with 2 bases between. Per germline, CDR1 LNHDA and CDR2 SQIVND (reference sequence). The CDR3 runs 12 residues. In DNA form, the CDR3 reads TGTGCCAGTAGTATAGGTAACACTGAAGCTTTCTTT. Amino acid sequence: CASSIGNTEAFF.

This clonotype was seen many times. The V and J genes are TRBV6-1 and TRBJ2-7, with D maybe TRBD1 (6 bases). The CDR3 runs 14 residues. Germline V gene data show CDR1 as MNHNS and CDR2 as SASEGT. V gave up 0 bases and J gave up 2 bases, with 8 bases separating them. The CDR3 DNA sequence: TGTGCCAGCAGTGAAGCTGGGGGCACCTACGAGCAGTACTTC. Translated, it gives CASSEAGGTYEQYF.

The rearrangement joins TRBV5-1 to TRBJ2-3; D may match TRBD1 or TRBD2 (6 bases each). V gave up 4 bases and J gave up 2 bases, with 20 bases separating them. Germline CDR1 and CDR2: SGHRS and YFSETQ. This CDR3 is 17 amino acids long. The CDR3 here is CASSLIVPGAVTDTQYF. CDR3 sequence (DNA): TGCGCCAGCAGCCTCATCGTCCCGGGGGCAGTCACAGATACGCAGTATTTT.

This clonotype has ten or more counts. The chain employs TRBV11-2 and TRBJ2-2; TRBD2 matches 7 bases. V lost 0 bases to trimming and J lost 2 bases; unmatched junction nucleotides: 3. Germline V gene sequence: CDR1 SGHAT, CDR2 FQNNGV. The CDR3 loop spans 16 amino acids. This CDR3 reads CASSLEGGRNTGELFF. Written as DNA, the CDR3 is TGTGCCAGCAGCTTAGAGGGCGGGAGAAACACCGGGGAGCTGTTTTTT. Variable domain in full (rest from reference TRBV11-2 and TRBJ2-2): EAGVAQSPRYKIIEKRQSVAFWCNPISGHATLYWYQQILGQGPKLLIQFQNNGVVDDSQLPKDRFSAERLKGVDSTLKIQPAKLEDSAVYLCASSLEGGRNTGELFFGEGSRLTVL.

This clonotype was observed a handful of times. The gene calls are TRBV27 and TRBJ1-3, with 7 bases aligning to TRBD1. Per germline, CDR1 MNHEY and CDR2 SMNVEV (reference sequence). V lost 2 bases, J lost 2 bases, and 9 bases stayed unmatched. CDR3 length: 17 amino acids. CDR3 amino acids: CASSLRGPRTTGNTIYF. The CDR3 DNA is TGTGCCAGCAGTTTAAGGGGGCCCCGAACCACTGGAAACACCATATATTTT.

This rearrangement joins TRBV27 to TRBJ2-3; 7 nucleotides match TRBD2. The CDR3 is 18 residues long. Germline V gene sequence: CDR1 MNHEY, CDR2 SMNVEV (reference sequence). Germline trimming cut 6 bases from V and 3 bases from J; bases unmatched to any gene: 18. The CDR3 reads CASSFLSPTGGGTDTQYF. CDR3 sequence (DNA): TGTGCCAGCAGCTTTTTATCACCTACGGGGGGAGGTACAGATACGCAGTATTTT.

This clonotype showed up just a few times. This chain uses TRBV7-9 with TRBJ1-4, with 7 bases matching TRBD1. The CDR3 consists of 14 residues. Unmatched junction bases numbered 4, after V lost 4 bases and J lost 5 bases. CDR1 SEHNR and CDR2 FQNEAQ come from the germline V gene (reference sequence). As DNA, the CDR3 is TGTGCCAGCAGCTCACAGGGGTGGAATGAAAAACTGTTTTTT. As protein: CASSSQGWNEKLFF.

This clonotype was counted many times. The CDR3 here is CASSFIAGPYEQYF. CDR3 DNA sequence: TGTGCCAGCAGTTTCATAGCGGGACCCTACGAGCAGTACTTC. The chain recombines TRBV6-5 with TRBJ2-7; 8 bases match TRBD2. The CDR3 is 14 residues long. CDR1 and CDR2 from the germline V gene are MNHEY and SVGAGI. Trimming took 4 bases from V and 2 from J; bases not matched to a gene: 4.

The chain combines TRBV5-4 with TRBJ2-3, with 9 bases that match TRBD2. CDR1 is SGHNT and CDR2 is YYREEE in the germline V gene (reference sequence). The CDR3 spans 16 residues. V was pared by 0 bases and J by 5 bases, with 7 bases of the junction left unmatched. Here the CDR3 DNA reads TGTGCCAGCAGCTTGGGGGCTAGCGGGACAATAGATACGCAGTATTTT. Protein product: CASSLGASGTIDTQYF.